The entry below gives a single T cell receptor beta chain sequence along with its context. These data are taken from a study of cytomegalovirus exposure and HLA in healthy donors. The CDR3 spans 15 residues. From germline, CDR1 is SGHNT and CDR2 YYREEE (reference sequence). V was trimmed by 2 bases and J by 0 bases, leaving 9 bases between them. Assay: immunoSEQ multiplex PCR; the TCRdb copy retains only in-frame clones and omits some. The sample includes 110,000 or so clones, 88% seen only once; the top ten take about 1.8%. This TCR came from a man younger than 30 in good health and CMV-seronegative. Sequenced: PBMCs. The gene calls are TRBV5-4 and TRBJ2-1; no reliable D call. CDR3 sequence: CASSFSVSSYNEQFF. The DNA for the CDR3 is TGTGCCAGCAGCTTTTCGGTGAGCTCCTACAATGAGCAGTTCTTC.